These T cell receptor beta chains were read from a single sample in a study of T cells in Graves' hyperthyroidism and ophthalmopathy. MiXCR was run by TCRdb on the multiplex PCR reads, yielding one entry per CDR3 protein. The sample records about 480,000 distinct CDR3 sequences, about 20% being singletons. The specimen was blood. The receptors were gathered from a woman in her 70s with Graves' ophthalmopathy. CDR3s include the opening cysteine and the closing phenylalanine or tryptophan. The D gene is left open where the match is weak. Expanded clones get a size class; other rows say once, few or many, or leave the size out.

J gene: TRBJ2-1; clone size: .; D gene: .; V gene: TRBV29-1; CDR3 protein: CSVEGGSLYNEQFF; CDR3 DNA: TGCAGCGTTGAGGGTGGCAGCCTTTACAATGAGCAGTTCTTC
J gene: TRBJ2-7; clone size: .; D gene: .; V gene: TRBV2; CDR3 protein: CASSGFSGERVYEQYF; CDR3 DNA: TGTGCCAGCAGTGGATTTAGCGGAGAAAGGGTCTACGAGCAGTACTTC
J gene: TRBJ1-2; clone size: few; D gene: .; V gene: TRBV29-1; CDR3 protein: CSVRDGYGYTF; CDR3 DNA: TGCAGCGTTCGGGACGGCTATGGCTACACCTTC
J gene: TRBJ2-1; clone size: .; D gene: TRBD1; V gene: TRBV7-3; CDR3 protein: CASSFGRGLLDEQFF; CDR3 DNA: TGTGCCAGCAGCTTTGGCAGGGGGCTTCTAGATGAGCAGTTCTTC
J gene: TRBJ2-1; clone size: many; D gene: TRBD2; V gene: TRBV11-2; CDR3 protein: CASSLQGLVGDEQFF; CDR3 DNA: TGTGCCAGCAGCCTCCAGGGACTAGTCGGGGATGAGCAGTTCTTC
J gene: TRBJ2-2; clone size: few; D gene: TRBD1; V gene: TRBV7-2; CDR3 protein: CASSGYRGVGTGELFF; CDR3 DNA: TGTGCCAGCAGCGGCTACAGGGGGGTGGGCACCGGGGAGCTGTTTTTT
J gene: TRBJ2-7; clone size: .; D gene: .; V gene: TRBV15; CDR3 protein: CATSRSDAGFRPTKQYF; CDR3 DNA: TGTGCCACCAGCAGATCCGATGCCGGCTTCCGTCCTACGAAGCAGTACTTC
J gene: TRBJ2-1; clone size: few; D gene: TRBD1; V gene: TRBV20-1; CDR3 protein: CSAGPGGTGSYNEQFF; CDR3 DNA: TGCAGTGCTGGACCCGGTGGGACAGGGTCCTACAATGAGCAGTTCTTC
J gene: TRBJ2-7; clone size: many; D gene: TRBD1; V gene: TRBV20-1; CDR3 protein: CSASLGQGVTYEQYF; CDR3 DNA: TGCAGTGCTAGCCTGGGACAGGGGGTGACCTACGAGCAGTACTTC
J gene: TRBJ1-6; clone size: .; D gene: .; V gene: TRBV10-3; CDR3 protein: CVISEEVVNSPLHF; CDR3 DNA: TGTGTCATCAGTGAGGAGGTAGTCAATTCACCCCTCCACTTT
J gene: TRBJ2-1; clone size: few; D gene: .; V gene: TRBV10-3; CDR3 protein: CAISDPGLRREDEQFF; CDR3 DNA: TGTGCCATCAGTGACCCCGGACTCAGAAGGGAGGATGAGCAGTTCTTC
J gene: TRBJ2-7; clone size: many; D gene: .; V gene: TRBV28; CDR3 protein: CASKKGSEQYF; CDR3 DNA: TGTGCCAGTAAAAAGGGTAGCGAGCAGTACTTC
J gene: TRBJ1-1; clone size: many; D gene: .; V gene: TRBV10-2; CDR3 protein: CASSEIRGMDTEAFF; CDR3 DNA: TGCGCCAGCAGTGAGATCCGGGGTATGGACACTGAAGCTTTCTTT
J gene: TRBJ2-1; clone size: .; D gene: TRBD2; V gene: TRBV18; CDR3 protein: CASSPPGLAMDEQFF; CDR3 DNA: TGTGCCAGCTCACCGCCGGGACTAGCGATGGACGAGCAGTTCTTC
J gene: TRBJ2-1; clone size: many; D gene: TRBD2; V gene: TRBV2; CDR3 protein: CASSEGSGNRKFF; CDR3 DNA: TGTGCCAGCAGTGAAGGTAGCGGGAATAGGAAGTTCTTC
J gene: TRBJ2-7; clone size: .; D gene: TRBD1; V gene: TRBV19; CDR3 protein: CASSPVPKQGPAYEQYF; CDR3 DNA: TGTGCCAGTAGTCCGGTCCCCAAACAGGGGCCAGCCTACGAGCAGTACTTC
J gene: TRBJ2-5; clone size: few; D gene: .; V gene: TRBV9; CDR3 protein: CASSVEQATKTQYF; CDR3 DNA: TGTGCCAGCAGCGTAGAACAGGCCACGAAGACCCAGTACTTC
J gene: TRBJ2-7; clone size: .; D gene: TRBD2; V gene: TRBV12-5; CDR3 protein: CASGLAGLADYYEQYF; CDR3 DNA: TGTGCTAGTGGTTTGGCCGGACTAGCGGACTACTACGAGCAGTACTTC
J gene: TRBJ2-7; clone size: .; D gene: TRBD1; V gene: TRBV15; CDR3 protein: CATSTRTGTGSYEQYF; CDR3 DNA: TGTGCCACCAGCACACGAACCGGGACAGGGTCCTACGAGCAGTACTTC
J gene: TRBJ2-2; clone size: few; D gene: TRBD2; V gene: TRBV5-1; CDR3 protein: CASSLGLAGGPDGELFF; CDR3 DNA: TGCGCCAGCAGCCTGGGACTAGCGGGAGGGCCGGACGGGGAGCTGTTTTTT
J gene: TRBJ1-1; clone size: .; D gene: .; V gene: TRBV30; CDR3 protein: CAWSGWGDTEAFF; CDR3 DNA: TGTGCCTGGAGTGGTTGGGGGGACACTGAAGCTTTCTTT
J gene: TRBJ2-3; clone size: .; D gene: .; V gene: TRBV28; CDR3 protein: CASSPAQEPDTQYF; CDR3 DNA: TGTGCCAGCAGCCCCGCCCAGGAGCCAGATACGCAGTATTTT
J gene: TRBJ2-5; clone size: .; D gene: .; V gene: TRBV12-5; CDR3 protein: CASGFGGLEETQYF; CDR3 DNA: TGTGCTAGTGGTTTTGGGGGGCTGGAGGAGACCCAGTACTTC
J gene: TRBJ1-1; clone size: few; D gene: .; V gene: TRBV11-2; CDR3 protein: CASSLEARSTEAFF; CDR3 DNA: TGTGCCAGCAGCTTAGAGGCACGGTCGACTGAAGCTTTCTTT
J gene: TRBJ1-2; clone size: .; D gene: .; V gene: TRBV6-4; CDR3 protein: CASSYLDWGENYGYTF; CDR3 DNA: TGTGCCAGCAGTTACTTAGATTGGGGGGAGAACTATGGCTACACCTTC
J gene: TRBJ2-2; clone size: .; D gene: TRBD2; V gene: TRBV20-1; CDR3 protein: CSAQNTSGMANTGELFF; CDR3 DNA: TGCAGTGCTCAAAATACTAGCGGGATGGCGAACACCGGGGAGCTGTTTTTT
J gene: TRBJ2-1; clone size: .; D gene: TRBD2; V gene: TRBV12-3/TRBV12-4; CDR3 protein: CASSGGLAKDEQFF; CDR3 DNA: TGTGCCAGCAGTGGGGGACTAGCGAAGGATGAGCAGTTCTTC
J gene: TRBJ1-2; clone size: many; D gene: .; V gene: TRBV6-1; CDR3 protein: CASSFGDGGYTF; CDR3 DNA: TGTGCCAGCAGTTTCGGGGACGGAGGCTACACCTTC
J gene: TRBJ1-4; clone size: many; D gene: .; V gene: TRBV12-3/TRBV12-4; CDR3 protein: CASSLFSSGGGEKLFF; CDR3 DNA: TGTGCCAGCAGCCTTTTTAGTTCCGGGGGCGGTGAAAAACTGTTTTTT
J gene: TRBJ1-1; clone size: .; D gene: .; V gene: TRBV6-1; CDR3 protein: CASSLGTLGTEAFF; CDR3 DNA: TGTGCCAGCAGCCTAGGGACCCTCGGGACTGAAGCTTTCTTT
J gene: TRBJ1-1; clone size: few; D gene: .; V gene: TRBV5-1; CDR3 protein: CASSLLQGMNTEAFF; CDR3 DNA: TGCGCCAGCAGCTTACTGCAGGGGATGAACACTGAAGCTTTCTTT
J gene: TRBJ2-7; clone size: few; D gene: TRBD2; V gene: TRBV5-1; CDR3 protein: CASSLESSGMSGGQYF; CDR3 DNA: TGCGCCAGCAGCTTGGAATCCAGCGGGATGTCGGGGGGGCAGTACTTC
J gene: TRBJ2-1; clone size: many; D gene: .; V gene: TRBV7-9; CDR3 protein: CASSPFGSGGDEQFF; CDR3 DNA: TGTGCCAGCAGCCCCTTTGGTAGCGGAGGGGATGAGCAGTTCTTC
J gene: TRBJ2-1; clone size: .; D gene: .; V gene: TRBV6-1; CDR3 protein: CASRRNNEQFF; CDR3 DNA: TGTGCCAGCAGAAGGAACAATGAGCAGTTCTTC
J gene: TRBJ1-2; clone size: few; D gene: TRBD1; V gene: TRBV20-1; CDR3 protein: CSARETGTYGYTF; CDR3 DNA: TGCAGTGCTAGAGAGACAGGGACCTATGGCTACACCTTC
J gene: TRBJ2-7; clone size: many; D gene: TRBD2; V gene: TRBV10-1; CDR3 protein: CASSGTSGREYEQYF; CDR3 DNA: TGCGCCTCGTCCGGGACTAGCGGGAGGGAGTACGAGCAGTACTTC
J gene: TRBJ2-1; clone size: few; D gene: TRBD1; V gene: TRBV7-6; CDR3 protein: CASSLVGTGGNEQFF; CDR3 DNA: TGTGCCAGCAGCTTAGTAGGGACAGGGGGAAATGAGCAGTTCTTC
J gene: TRBJ1-1; clone size: few; D gene: .; V gene: TRBV7-3; CDR3 protein: CASSLMWGPNTEAFF; CDR3 DNA: TGTGCCAGCAGCTTAATGTGGGGACCCAACACTGAAGCTTTCTTT
J gene: TRBJ2-7; clone size: few; D gene: .; V gene: TRBV6-9; CDR3 protein: CASSRRSGPYEQYF; CDR3 DNA: TGTGCCAGCAGTCGCCGGAGCGGCCCCTACGAGCAGTACTTC
J gene: TRBJ1-6; clone size: many; D gene: TRBD1; V gene: TRBV12-3/TRBV12-4; CDR3 protein: CASSLAGGQGLYNSPLHF; CDR3 DNA: TGTGCCAGCAGTTTAGCGGGGGGACAGGGACTCTATAATTCACCCCTCCACTTT
J gene: TRBJ2-6; clone size: .; D gene: TRBD1; V gene: TRBV29-1; CDR3 protein: CSVTDRRPISGANVLTF; CDR3 DNA: TGCAGCGTTACGGACAGGCGACCTATCTCTGGGGCCAACGTCCTGACTTTC
J gene: TRBJ1-1; clone size: many; D gene: .; V gene: TRBV6-1; CDR3 protein: CASGPDGGTEAFF; CDR3 DNA: TGTGCCAGCGGCCCGGACGGCGGAACTGAAGCTTTCTTT
J gene: TRBJ1-2; clone size: many; D gene: TRBD1; V gene: TRBV10-2; CDR3 protein: CASSGTGTGAYGYTF; CDR3 DNA: TGCGCCAGCAGTGGGACCGGGACAGGCGCCTATGGCTACACCTTC